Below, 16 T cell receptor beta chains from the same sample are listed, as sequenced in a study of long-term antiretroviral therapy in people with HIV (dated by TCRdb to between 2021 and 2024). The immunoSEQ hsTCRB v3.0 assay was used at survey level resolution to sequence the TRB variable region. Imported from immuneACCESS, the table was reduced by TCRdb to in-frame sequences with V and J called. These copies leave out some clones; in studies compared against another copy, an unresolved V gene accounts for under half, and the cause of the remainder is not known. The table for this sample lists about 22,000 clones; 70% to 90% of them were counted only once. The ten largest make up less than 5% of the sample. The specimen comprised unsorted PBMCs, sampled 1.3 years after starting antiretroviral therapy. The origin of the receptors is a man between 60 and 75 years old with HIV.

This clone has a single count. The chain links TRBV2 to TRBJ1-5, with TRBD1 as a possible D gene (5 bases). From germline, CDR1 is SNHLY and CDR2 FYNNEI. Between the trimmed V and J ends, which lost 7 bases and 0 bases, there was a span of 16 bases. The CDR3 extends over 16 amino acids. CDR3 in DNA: TGTGCCAGCACCGGCCAGGGACGATATAGCAATCAGCCCCAGCATTTT. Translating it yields CASTGQGRYSNQPQHF.

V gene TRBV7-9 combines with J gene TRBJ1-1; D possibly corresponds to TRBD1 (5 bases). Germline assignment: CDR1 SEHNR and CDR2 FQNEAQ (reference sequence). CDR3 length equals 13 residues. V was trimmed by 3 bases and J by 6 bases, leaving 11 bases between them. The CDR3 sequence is CASSFSGGAEAFF. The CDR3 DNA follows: TGTGCCAGCAGCTTTTCGGGGGGGGCTGAAGCTTTCTTT.

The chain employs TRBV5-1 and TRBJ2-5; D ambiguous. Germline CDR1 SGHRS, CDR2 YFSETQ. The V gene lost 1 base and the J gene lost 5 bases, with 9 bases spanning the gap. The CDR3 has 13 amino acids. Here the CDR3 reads CASSLQGSETQYF. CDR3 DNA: TGCGCCAGCAGCTTGCAAGGGTCCGAGACCCAGTACTTC.

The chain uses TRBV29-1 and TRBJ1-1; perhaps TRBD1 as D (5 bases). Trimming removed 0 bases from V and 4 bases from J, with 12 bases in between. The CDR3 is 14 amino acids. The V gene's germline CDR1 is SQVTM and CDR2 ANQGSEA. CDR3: CSVEDGGGSTEAFF. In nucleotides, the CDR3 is TGCAGCGTTGAAGATGGGGGAGGGAGCACTGAAGCTTTCTTT.

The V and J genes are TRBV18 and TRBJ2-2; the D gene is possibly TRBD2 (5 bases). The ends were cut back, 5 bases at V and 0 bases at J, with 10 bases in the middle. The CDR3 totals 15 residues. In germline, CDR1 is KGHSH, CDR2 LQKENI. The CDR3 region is CASSARTANTGELFF. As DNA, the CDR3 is TGTGCCAGCTCAGCCAGGACTGCGAACACCGGGGAGCTGTTTTTT.

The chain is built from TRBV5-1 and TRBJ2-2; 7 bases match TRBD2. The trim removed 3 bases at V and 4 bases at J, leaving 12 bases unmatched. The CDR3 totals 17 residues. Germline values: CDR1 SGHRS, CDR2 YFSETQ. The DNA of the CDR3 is TGCGCCAGCAGCTCTCCTAACCTAGCGGATGGCACCGGGGAGCTGTTTTTT. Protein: CASSSPNLADGTGELFF.

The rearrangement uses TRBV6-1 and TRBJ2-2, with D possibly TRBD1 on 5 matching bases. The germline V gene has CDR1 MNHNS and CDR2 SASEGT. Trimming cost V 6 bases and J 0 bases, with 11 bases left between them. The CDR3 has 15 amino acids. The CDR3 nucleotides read TGTGCCAGCAGAATAGACAGCCCGAACACCGGGGAGCTGTTTTTT. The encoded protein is CASRIDSPNTGELFF.

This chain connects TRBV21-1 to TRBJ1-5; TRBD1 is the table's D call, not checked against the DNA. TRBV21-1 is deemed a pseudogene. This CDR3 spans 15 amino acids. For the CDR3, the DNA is TGTGCCAGCAGCGGACGGGACAGGGCCAATCAGCCCCAGCATTTT. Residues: CASSGRDRANQPQHF.

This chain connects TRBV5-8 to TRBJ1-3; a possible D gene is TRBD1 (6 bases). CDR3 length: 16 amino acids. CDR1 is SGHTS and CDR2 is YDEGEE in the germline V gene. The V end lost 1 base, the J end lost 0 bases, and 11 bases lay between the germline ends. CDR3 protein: CASSLPGAGSGNTIYF. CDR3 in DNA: TGTGCCAGCAGCTTGCCAGGGGCGGGCTCTGGAAACACCATATATTTT.

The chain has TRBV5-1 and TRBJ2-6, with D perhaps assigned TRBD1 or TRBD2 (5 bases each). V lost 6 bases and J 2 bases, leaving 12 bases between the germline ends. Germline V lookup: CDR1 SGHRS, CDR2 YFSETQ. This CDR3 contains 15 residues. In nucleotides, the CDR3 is TGCGCCAGCAACATGGGGACCGCTGGGGCCAACGTCCTGACTTTC. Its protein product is CASNMGTAGANVLTF.

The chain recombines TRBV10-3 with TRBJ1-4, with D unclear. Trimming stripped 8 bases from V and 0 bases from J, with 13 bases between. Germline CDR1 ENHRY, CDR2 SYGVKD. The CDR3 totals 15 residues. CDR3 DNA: TGTGCCATCGGGCCGTTCCCAGCAACTAATGAAAAACTGTTTTTT. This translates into CAIGPFPATNEKLFF.

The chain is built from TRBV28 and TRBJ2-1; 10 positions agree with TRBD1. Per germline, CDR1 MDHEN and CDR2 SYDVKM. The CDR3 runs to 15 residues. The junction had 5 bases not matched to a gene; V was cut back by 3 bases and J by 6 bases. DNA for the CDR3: TGTGCCAGCAGTTTTGTGGACAGGGGGGGCAATGAGCAGTTCTTC. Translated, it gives CASSFVDRGGNEQFF.

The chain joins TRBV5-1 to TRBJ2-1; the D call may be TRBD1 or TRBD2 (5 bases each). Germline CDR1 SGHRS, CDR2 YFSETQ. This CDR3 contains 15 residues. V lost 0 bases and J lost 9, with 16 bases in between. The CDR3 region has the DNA TGCGCCAGCAGCTTGGTGTTTTCGGGGCTTGGTGAGCAGTTCTTC. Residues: CASSLVFSGLGEQFF.

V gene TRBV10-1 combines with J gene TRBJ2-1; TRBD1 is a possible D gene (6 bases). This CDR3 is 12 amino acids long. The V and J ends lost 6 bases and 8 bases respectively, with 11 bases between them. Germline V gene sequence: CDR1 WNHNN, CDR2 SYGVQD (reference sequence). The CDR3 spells CASSDRRDEQFF. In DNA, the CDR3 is TGCGCCAGCAGCGACAGGCGCGATGAGCAGTTCTTC.

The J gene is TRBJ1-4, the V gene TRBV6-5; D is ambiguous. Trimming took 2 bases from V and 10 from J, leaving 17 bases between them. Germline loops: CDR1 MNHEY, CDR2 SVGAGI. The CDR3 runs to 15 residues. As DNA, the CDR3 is TGTGCCAGCAGTTACAGGTCGCCTTGGGATGGAAAACTGTTTTTT. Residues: CASSYRSPWDGKLFF.

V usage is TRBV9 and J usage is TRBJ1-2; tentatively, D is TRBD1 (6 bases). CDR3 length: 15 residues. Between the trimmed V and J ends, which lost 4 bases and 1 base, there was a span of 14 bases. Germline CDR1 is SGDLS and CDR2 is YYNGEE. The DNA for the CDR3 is TGTGCCAGCAGCCTCAGCTTACAGGGTAACTATGGCTACACCTTC. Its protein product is CASSLSLQGNYGYTF.